This record covers a single TCR beta chain. This sample was included in a study of early T cells in non-severe SARS-CoV-2 infection. Looking at the study overall: The authors sequenced bulk RNA from unsorted whole blood, leaving chains unpaired.

Attached unique molecular identifiers marked individual cDNA molecules. TCRdb called the 5' RACE reads again in MiXCR, with one record for every CDR3 protein. The sample yields roughly 34,000 distinct CDR3 sequences, roughly 6.6% seen once. Germline CDR1 SEHNR, CDR2 FQNEAQ (reference sequence). V shed 7 bases, J shed 3 bases, and the junction held 6 bases outside the gene matches. CDR3 size: 13 residues. This receptor was taken from an adult who was a healthcare worker with PCR-confirmed SARS-CoV-2 infection or an uninfected control (not recorded which). The sequences come from whole blood, collected at baseline. This chain uses TRBV7-9 with TRBJ2-7; TRBD2 agrees at 7 bases. CDR3 in amino acids: CASTKRDNYEQYF. The CDR3 DNA sequence: TGTGCCAGCACCAAGCGGGATAACTACGAGCAGTACTTC.